Shown below are 10 T cell receptor beta chains from a single sample sequenced in a study of STAT5B mutations in CD4+ large granular lymphocyte leukemia. Some clones are missing from TCRdb's copy, which holds only in-frame ones; the method was immunoSEQ multiplex PCR. The sample holds over 25,000 clones, roughly 70% seen once. The sample was CD4+ T cells from blood buffy coats. Receptor source: a human donor in good health.

Worth noting for this clone: Relative to the germline gene, one junction end is altered; a read error may explain this. The chain links TRBV5-1 to TRBJ2-4; D may match TRBD1 or TRBD2 (5 bases each). CDR1 and CDR2 from the germline V gene are SGHRS and YFSETQ. The CDR3 is 13 residues long. This chain's CDR3 is CASSLGGRRTWSF. DNA of the CDR3: TGCGCCAGCAGCTTGGGGGGACGGAGGACGTGGAGTTTC.

V gene TRBV7-8 combines with J gene TRBJ1-1; no clear D. The V gene lost 2 bases and the J gene lost 0 bases, with 7 bases spanning the gap. CDR3 length: 14 amino acids. Germline V gene sequence: CDR1 SGHVS, CDR2 FQNEAQ. Here the CDR3 DNA reads TGTGCCAGCAGCTTACGGATCATGAACACTGAAGCTTTCTTT. The encoded protein is CASSLRIMNTEAFF.

The chain is built from TRBV27 and TRBJ1-6; TRBD1 might be the D (5 bases). The germline V gene has CDR1 MNHEY and CDR2 SMNVEV (reference sequence). Trimming took off 1 base at V and 9 bases at J, with 10 bases between the two ends. This CDR3 has 14 residues. The DNA of the CDR3 is TGTGCCAGCAGTTTATGGGGGTCCGGTTCACCCCTCCACTTT. This sequence encodes CASSLWGSGSPLHF.

This clone was seen a few times. This chain's CDR3 is CASSETGNQPQHF. CDR3 DNA: TGCGCCAGCAGCGAGACTGGGAACCAGCCCCAGCATTTT. V and J are TRBV5-1 and TRBJ1-5; D gene ambiguous. In germline, CDR1 is SGHRS, CDR2 YFSETQ. V was cut by 4 bases and J by 7 bases, with 12 bases left in between. The CDR3 sequence is 13 residues long.

This chain connects TRBV10-3 to TRBJ2-7; 7 nucleotides agree with TRBD1. The V gene end was trimmed by 4 bases and the J gene end by 0 bases; junction bases not matched to a gene: 6. Looked up from germline, CDR1 is ENHRY and CDR2 is SYGVKD. The CDR3 loop spans 15 amino acids. CDR3 coding DNA: TGTGCCATCAGTGCCGGGACAGAGAGCTCCTACGAGCAGTACTTC. It translates to CAISAGTESSYEQYF.

The genes are TRBV30 and TRBJ2-7; a weak D match, TRBD2 (6 bases). V shed 0 bases and J shed 6 bases, with 9 bases lying between them. The CDR3 has 12 residues. Germline-derived CDR1 and CDR2 are GTSNPN and SVGIG (reference sequence). The CDR3, as DNA: TGTGCCTGGAGTGTAGGAGGGACCGAGCAGTACTTC. Translated, it gives CAWSVGGTEQYF.

This chain links TRBV5-4 with TRBJ1-2; TRBD1 aligns across 7 bases. This CDR3 is 14 amino acids long. J was trimmed by 4 bases and V by 3 bases; bases with no gene match: 6. CDR1 is SGHNT, CDR2 YYREEE, per germline (reference sequence). Here the CDR3 DNA reads TGTGCCAGCAGCTCCCTGGACAGGAGCTATGGCTACACCTTC. Translation gives CASSSLDRSYGYTF.

A single count supports this clone. The chain has TRBV19 and TRBJ2-7; 9 nucleotides align to TRBD2. The CDR3 consists of 16 residues. Germline loops: CDR1 LNHDA, CDR2 SQIVND (reference sequence). The V segment lost 3 bases and the J segment 0 bases; nucleotides outside the gene matches: 6. The DNA for the CDR3 is TGTGCCAGTAGTATCCAACAAGCGGGGGGCTCCTACGAGCAGTACTTC. Its protein product is CASSIQQAGGSYEQYF.

This clone was recorded a few times. The chain links TRBV9 to TRBJ2-1; 8 bases map to TRBD2. This CDR3 is 13 amino acids long. Germline V lookup: CDR1 SGDLS, CDR2 YYNGEE. Losses at the gene ends were 2 bases for V and 6 bases for J; bases not matched to a gene: 1. The CDR3 DNA sequence: TGTGCCAGCAGCGTTAGCGGGGCCAATGAGCAGTTCTTC. Amino acid sequence: CASSVSGANEQFF.

The rearrangement links TRBV9 to TRBJ2-7, with a tentative D call TRBD1 (6 bases). The germline V and J ends were trimmed by 3 bases and 2 bases, with 18 bases remaining between them. CDR1 SGDLS and CDR2 YYNGEE come from the germline V gene. CDR3 length: 16 residues. This CDR3 reads CASSAYGTTRPYEQYF. The CDR3 nucleotides are TGTGCCAGCAGCGCGTACGGGACAACAAGGCCCTACGAGCAGTACTTC. The complete variable domain, with remaining parts taken from reference TRBV9 and TRBJ2-7, reads DSGVTQTPKHLITATGQRVTLRCSPRSGDLSVYWYQQSLDQGLQFLIQYYNGEERAKGNILERFSAQQFPDLHSELNLSSLELGDSALYFCASSAYGTTRPYEQYFGPGTRLTVT.